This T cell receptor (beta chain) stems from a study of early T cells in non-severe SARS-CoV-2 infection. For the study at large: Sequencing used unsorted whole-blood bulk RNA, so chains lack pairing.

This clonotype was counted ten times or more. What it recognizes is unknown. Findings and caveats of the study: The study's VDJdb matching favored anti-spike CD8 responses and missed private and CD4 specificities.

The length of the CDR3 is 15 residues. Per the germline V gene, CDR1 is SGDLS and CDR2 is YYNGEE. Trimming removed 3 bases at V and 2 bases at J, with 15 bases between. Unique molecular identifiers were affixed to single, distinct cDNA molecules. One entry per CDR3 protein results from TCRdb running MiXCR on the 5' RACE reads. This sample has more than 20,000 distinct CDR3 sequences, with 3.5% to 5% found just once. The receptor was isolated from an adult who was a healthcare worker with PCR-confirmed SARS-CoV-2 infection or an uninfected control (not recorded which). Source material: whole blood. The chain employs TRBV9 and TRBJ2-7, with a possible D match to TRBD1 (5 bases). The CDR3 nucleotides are TGTGCCAGCAGCGCTGGGGCTTATGGGGCCTACGAGCAGTACTTC. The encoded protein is CASSAGAYGAYEQYF.